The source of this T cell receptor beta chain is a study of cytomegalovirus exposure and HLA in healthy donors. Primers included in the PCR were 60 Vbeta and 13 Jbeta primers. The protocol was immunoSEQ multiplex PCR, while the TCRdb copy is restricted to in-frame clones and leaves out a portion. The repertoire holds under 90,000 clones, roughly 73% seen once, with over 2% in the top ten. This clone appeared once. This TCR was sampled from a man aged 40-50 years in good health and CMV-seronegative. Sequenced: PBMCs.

CDR3 amino acids: CASSLLGTGGEQYF. The CDR3 nucleotides read TGTGCCAGCAGTTTGCTTGGGACAGGGGGCGAGCAGTACTTC. The genes are TRBV28 and TRBJ2-7; 11 bases map to TRBD1. The CDR3 is 14 amino acids. J gave up 6 bases and V 3 bases, and 4 bases lay outside the gene matches. Germline V gene data show CDR1 as MDHEN and CDR2 as SYDVKM.